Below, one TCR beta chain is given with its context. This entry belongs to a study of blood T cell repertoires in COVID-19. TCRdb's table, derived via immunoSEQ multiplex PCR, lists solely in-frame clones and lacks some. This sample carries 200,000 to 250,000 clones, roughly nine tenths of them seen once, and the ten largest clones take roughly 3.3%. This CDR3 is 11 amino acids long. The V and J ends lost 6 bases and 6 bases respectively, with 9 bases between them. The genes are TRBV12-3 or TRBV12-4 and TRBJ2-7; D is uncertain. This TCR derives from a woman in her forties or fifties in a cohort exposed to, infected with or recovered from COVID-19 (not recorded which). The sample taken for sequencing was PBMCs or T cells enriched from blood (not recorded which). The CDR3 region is CASSRSGEQYF. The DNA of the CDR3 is TGTGCCAGCAGCCGGAGTGGCGAGCAGTACTTC.